These 23 T cell receptor beta chains came from one sample sequenced in a study of cytomegalovirus exposure and HLA in healthy donors. 13 Jbeta primers and 60 Vbeta primers were used for the PCR. Assay: immunoSEQ multiplex PCR; the TCRdb copy retains only in-frame clones and omits some. The repertoire holds 150,000 to 200,000 clones, with roughly 80% as singletons. Sequencing was done on a sample of PBMCs. These receptors all stem from a woman aged 50 to 65 in good health and CMV-seronegative.

By proportion, this clone is medium-sized (0.01 to 0.1%). The chain combines TRBV2 with TRBJ1-1, with D tentatively TRBD1 (6 bases). The V gene lost 4 bases and the J gene lost 6 bases, with 9 bases spanning the gap. The CDR3 totals 12 residues. Germline V gene data show CDR1 as SNHLY and CDR2 as FYNNEI. In nucleotides, the CDR3 is TGTGCCAGCAGTGGACAGGTCGCTGAAGCTTTCTTT. It translates to CASSGQVAEAFF.

As DNA, the CDR3 is TGTGCCAGCAGCCAGGCCCCGGGACAGGGGGTCTACGAGCAGTACTTC. Its protein product is CASSQAPGQGVYEQYF. The V and J genes are TRBV14 and TRBJ2-7; TRBD1 agrees at 11 bases. Germline trimming cut 3 bases from V and 3 bases from J; bases unmatched to any gene: 7. Germline lookup yields CDR1 SGHDN and CDR2 FVKESK. CDR3 length: 16 amino acids.

This chain uses TRBV5-1 with TRBJ1-1, with D possibly matching TRBD1 (6 bases). This CDR3 spans 16 amino acids. Germline assignment: CDR1 SGHRS and CDR2 YFSETQ. Trimming took off 4 bases at V and 0 bases at J, with 16 bases between the two ends. The CDR3 DNA reads as TGCGCCAGCAGCCCCGGACAGCTATCTATGAACACTGAAGCTTTCTTT. This sequence encodes CASSPGQLSMNTEAFF.

This clone is a singleton in its sample. This specimen includes other DNA sequences encoding the same CDR3. V is TRBV19 and J is TRBJ1-1; no definite D call. V lost 4 bases and J lost 4, with 10 bases in between. Germline V gene lookup returns CDR1 LNHDA and CDR2 SQIVND (reference sequence). The CDR3 is 13 amino acids. The CDR3 bases are TGTGCCAGTAGTAGTCTGAGAGGCACTGAAGCTTTCTTT. As protein: CASSSLRGTEAFF. Full variable domain (outside the CDR3, taken from reference TRBV19 and TRBJ1-1): DGGITQSPKYLFRKEGQNVTLSCEQNLNHDAMYWYRQDPGQGLRLIYYSQIVNDFQKGDIAEGYSVSREKKESFPLTVTSAQKNPTAFYLCASSSLRGTEAFFGQGTRLTVV.

This chain uses TRBV4-3 with TRBJ1-6; D is unresolved. This CDR3 region has 19 residues. Germline loops: CDR1 LGHNA, CDR2 YSLEER. Between the trimmed V and J ends, which lost 0 bases and 0 bases, there was a span of 15 bases. The CDR3 sequence: CASSQDNIQTSSYNSPLHF. Here the CDR3 DNA reads TGCGCCAGCAGCCAAGATAATATACAGACAAGCTCCTATAATTCACCCCTCCACTTT.

This clone has a single count. This sequence joins TRBV6-6 and TRBJ1-2; D might be TRBD1 (6 bases). The V gene's germline CDR1 is MNHNY and CDR2 SVGAGI (reference sequence). The V end was cut by 10 bases, the J end by 3 bases, with 24 bases between. The CDR3 sequence is 16 residues long. This chain's CDR3 is CATQWGRDKAHYGYTF. In nucleotides, the CDR3 is TGTGCCACGCAGTGGGGACGGGACAAAGCTCACTATGGCTACACCTTC.

J is TRBJ1-4 and V is TRBV5-1, with D perhaps matching TRBD1 (6 bases). Germline CDR1 reads SGHRS; CDR2 reads YFSETQ. V was clipped by 2 bases and J by 1 base, with 6 bases between them. The CDR3 is 14 residues long. This CDR3 is CASSFRGTNEKLFF. In DNA form, the CDR3 reads TGCGCCAGCAGCTTCAGGGGAACTAATGAAAAACTGTTTTTT.

The V gene is TRBV5-6, the J gene TRBJ1-1; no clear D gene. The CDR3 has 14 residues. CDR1 SGHDT and CDR2 YYEEEE come from the germline V gene. Deletions cut 4 bases from V and 0 bases from J, with 10 bases between. In DNA form, the CDR3 reads TGTGCCAGCAGCCGAAAGCAACTGAACACTGAAGCTTTCTTT. Its translation is CASSRKQLNTEAFF.

J is TRBJ1-2 and V is TRBV2; D perhaps matches TRBD1 (5 bases). Germline CDR1 and CDR2: SNHLY and FYNNEI. V was shortened by 5 bases and J by 5 bases, with 12 bases between the two germline ends. The CDR3 spans 13 residues. Here the CDR3 reads CASSRTGRYGYTF. The CDR3 DNA reads TGTGCCAGCAGTCGAACAGGTCGATATGGCTACACCTTC.

The chain is built from TRBV27 and TRBJ1-4, with TRBD1 identical over 11 bases. Germline assignment: CDR1 MNHEY and CDR2 SMNVEV (reference sequence). J was trimmed by 4 bases and V by 1 base; bases with no gene match: 11. The length of the CDR3 is 19 residues. The CDR3 spells CASSLFGGGTGGLNEKLFF. The CDR3 DNA reads TGTGCCAGCAGTTTATTCGGGGGGGGGACAGGGGGTCTTAATGAAAAACTGTTTTTT.

V gene TRBV6-6 combines with J gene TRBJ1-5, with TRBD1 matching 9 bases. Germline V gives CDR1 MNHNY, CDR2 SVGAGI (reference sequence). The CDR3 covers 14 residues. With V trimmed by 8 bases and J by 3 bases, 5 bases remained unmatched. CDR3 residues: CASLTGGYNQPQHF. Written as DNA, the CDR3 is TGTGCCAGCTTAACAGGGGGCTACAATCAGCCCCAGCATTTT.

This rearrangement joins TRBV30 to TRBJ2-2; 8 nucleotides line up with TRBD2. From germline, CDR1 is GTSNPN and CDR2 SVGIG (reference sequence). This CDR3 is 15 amino acids long. V was pared by 6 bases and J by 5 bases, with 11 bases of the junction left unmatched. Written as DNA, the CDR3 is TGTGCCTGCCAGGGTAGCGGGATTGGGACCGGGGAGCTGTTTTTT. It encodes CACQGSGIGTGELFF. Full variable domain (outside the CDR3, taken from reference TRBV30 and TRBJ2-2): SQTIHQWPATLVQPVGSPLSLECTVEGTSNPNLYWYRQAAGRGLQLLFYSVGIGQISSEVPQNLSASRPQDRQFILSSKKLLLSDSGFYLCACQGSGIGTGELFFGEGSRLTVL.

The chain recombines TRBV11-1 with TRBJ2-5; no definite D call. Germline CDR1 and CDR2: SGHAT and FQDESV (reference sequence). This CDR3 region has 12 residues. Trimming removed 2 bases from V and 4 bases from J, with 5 bases in between. CDR3 sequence reads: CASSLLGETQYF. Here the CDR3 DNA reads TGTGCCAGCAGCTTACTCGGAGAGACCCAGTACTTC.

The rearrangement joins TRBV9 to TRBJ1-1; D remains unclear. Trimming stripped 7 bases from V and 0 bases from J, with 10 bases between. Germline V gene lookup returns CDR1 SGDLS and CDR2 YYNGEE. The CDR3 is 13 residues long. CDR3 DNA sequence: TGTGCCAGCTCACCGGTGGTGAACACTGAAGCTTTCTTT. Translation gives CASSPVVNTEAFF.

This clone has only one observation. The CDR3: CASSQDMGISGYTF. As DNA, the CDR3 is TGCGCCAGCAGCCAAGACATGGGCATTAGTGGCTACACCTTC. The gene calls are TRBV4-3 and TRBJ1-2; D not resolved. Germline lookup yields CDR1 LGHNA and CDR2 YSLEER. This CDR3 is 14 amino acids long. Deletions cut 0 bases from V and 7 bases from J, with 12 bases between.

J is TRBJ2-2 and V is TRBV28; weak D call: TRBD2 (5 bases). CDR3 length equals 14 residues. V dropped 7 bases and J dropped 0 bases, with 9 bases sitting between them. Per the germline V gene, CDR1 is MDHEN and CDR2 is SYDVKM. DNA for the CDR3: TGTGCCAGCATTCAGGACTCGAACACCGGGGAGCTGTTTTTT. Translated, it gives CASIQDSNTGELFF.

The chain combines TRBV7-2 with TRBJ2-7; D perhaps matches TRBD1 (6 bases). Germline CDR1 is SGHTA and CDR2 is FQGNSA. CDR3 length equals 14 residues. V was clipped by 1 base and J by 3 bases, with 10 bases between them. The CDR3 region has the DNA TGTGCCAGCAGCTTAGGAATACAGGGCTACGAGCAGTACTTC. This sequence encodes CASSLGIQGYEQYF.

This rearrangement joins TRBV6-5 to TRBJ1-2, with TRBD1 matching over 7 bases. The CDR3 contains 15 residues. Germline CDR1 reads MNHEY; CDR2 reads SVGAGI. V dropped 4 bases and J dropped 4; count of bases not matched to a gene: 9. This CDR3 reads CASSCIRTGCYGYTF. The CDR3 nucleotides read TGTGCCAGCAGTTGTATCCGGACAGGCTGCTATGGCTACACCTTC.

This clone was detected a few times. V and J are TRBV5-1 and TRBJ2-1, with 11 bases that match TRBD2. Trimming at V came to 4 bases and at J to 9 bases, leaving 9 bases not matched to a gene. Germline CDR1 is SGHRS and CDR2 is YFSETQ. This CDR3 contains 15 residues. CDR3 DNA sequence: TGCGCCAGCAGCAGTGGACTAGCGGGTTATCGTGAGCAGTTCTTC. It specifies CASSSGLAGYREQFF.

The genes are TRBV9 and TRBJ1-1; the match to TRBD1 covers 7 bases. J lost 6 bases, V lost 0 bases, and 5 bases had no gene match. The germline gives CDR1 SGDLS, CDR2 YYNGEE. The CDR3 totals 14 residues. The CDR3 here is CASSVGNGQAEAFF. In DNA, the CDR3 is TGTGCCAGCAGCGTAGGAAATGGACAGGCTGAAGCTTTCTTT. Looking up the rest from reference TRBV9 and TRBJ1-1 gives the full variable domain: DSGVTQTPKHLITATGQRVTLRCSPRSGDLSVYWYQQSLDQGLQFLIQYYNGEERAKGNILERFSAQQFPDLHSELNLSSLELGDSALYFCASSVGNGQAEAFFGQGTRLTVV.

V usage is TRBV4-1 and J usage is TRBJ2-7, with TRBD1 matching 10 bases. The CDR3 has 16 residues. Trimming cost V 1 base and J 1 base; bases outside gene matches: 4. CDR1 and CDR2 from the germline V gene are MGHRA and YSYEKL. The CDR3 reads CASSQAPGQGSYEQYF. DNA of the CDR3: TGCGCCAGCAGCCAAGCTCCGGGACAGGGGTCCTACGAGCAGTACTTC.

About this clone itself: One end of the junction varies from germline; a read error may be responsible. The gene calls are TRBV7-7 and TRBJ2-3; 8 positions agree with TRBD2. In germline, CDR1 is SSHAT, CDR2 FNYEAQ (reference sequence). The CDR3 spans 15 residues. The CDR3: CASSLGSGDTDTQYF. The DNA of the CDR3 is TGTGCTAGCAGCTTGGGTAGCGGGGACACAGATACGCAGTATTTT.

The CDR3 nucleotides are TGTGCCACCAGCAGAGAAGGGGCGGGAGTGGGGTTCGGTGAGCAGTTCTTC. Amino acid sequence: CATSREGAGVGFGEQFF. This chain joins TRBV15 and TRBJ2-1, with 7 bases fitting TRBD2. The length of the CDR3 is 17 residues. CDR1 LNHNV and CDR2 YYDKDF come from the germline V gene (reference sequence). Losses at the gene ends were 0 bases for V and 9 bases for J; bases not matched to a gene: 14.